Sequencing of this T cell receptor (beta chain) was carried out in a study of vaccination and CD4 T cells after COVID-19. Study in general: The post-COVID samples were taken a median approximately 95 days after diagnosis, anywhere from 35 to 161.

General study findings and limits: The study found median SARS-CoV-2-reactive clonotypes rising from roughly 19 to 38, not significantly. For convalescent patients, a median about 90% of reactive clones surfaced exclusively after vaccination.

V was clipped by 2 bases and J by 4 bases, with 14 bases between them. CDR1 and CDR2 (germline): GTSNPN, SVGIG (reference sequence). This CDR3 contains 14 residues. TCRdb redid the calling of the PCR reads with MiXCR, one entry per CDR3 protein. The data show some 18,000 distinct CDR3 sequences, roughly 63% seen once. Worth noting for this clonotype: Antigen unknown. The CDR3 ends on some other residue instead of the conserved phenylalanine or tryptophan, so this is likely a read error.

This sample comprised CD4+ T cells from blood, obtained after SARS-CoV-2 vaccination. This chain connects TRBV30 to TRBJ1-2, with a tentative D call TRBD1 (5 bases). This sequence was found in a human donor who had recovered from COVID-19. The CDR3 sequence: CAWSIGTATYGYTL. The CDR3 DNA reads TGTGCCTGGAGTATAGGGACCGCTACCTATGGCTACACCCTC.